Included here is one TCR beta chain sequence, with context. This clonotype was found a few times. It lacks a known antigen. No base quality values were provided; no much bigger clone lies one nucleotide off. The TCR beta CDR3 regions were amplified from the RNA transcripts. For the first round of RT-PCR on the TCR CDR3, the HTBI primer set was used together with the Qiagen OneStep RT-PCR kit. Libraries were constructed in a second round of multiplex PCR, after which size selection and purification were performed. The libraries were sequenced on an Illumina HiSeq2000 using paired-end 100 bp reads. Under the source paper's analysis protocol: SOAPnuke was used to process the raw data, throwing out any read that contained adapters or uncalled bases, had a mean Phred below 15, or lacked an exact constant-primer or identifier match. High-quality paired reads were merged using COPE v1.2.5, and each unique nucleotide sequence was defined as a clonotype. Clonotypes were aligned to IMGT TRBV, TRBD and TRBJ reference segments using MiTCR v1.1. The analysis was restricted to V-J combinations with a frequency above 0.0001, which together covered roughly 99% of the repertoires. The TCS score was defined as F50 (clonal expansion) divided by E x V (chaos), with BLOSUM62-based TCRdist calculated between CDR3 peptides within each V-J. Welch's t-statistics and random forest reduced several hundred V-J features to around 14, which were used in a naive Bayes classifier (R e1071). TCRdb applied fastp at Q25 and MiXCR to the public reads, then kept only in-frame beta chains. Duplicate CDR3 protein sequences are folded into a single record with the most common DNA and genes. The V and J calls and clone size come from TCRdb's table, not from the authors' own analysis. The sample table records approximately 690,000 distinct CDR3 sequences; around 15% of these occur just once. The top ten constitute under 15% of the sample.

Counted from cysteine to phenylalanine, this CDR3 has 14 amino acids. Only CDR3 DNA is held: 42 bases, read in frame from base 1. The germline V gene provides CDR1 LGHNA and CDR2 YSLEER. V and J are truncated by 0 bases and 10 bases respectively, leaving an intervening sequence of 12 bases. The data originate from a study of T cells in Graves' hyperthyroidism and ophthalmopathy (dated by TCRdb to between 2018 and 2020). For the study in its entirety: Peripheral blood samples were taken at the time of initial diagnosis, prior to any treatment. A discovery cohort of about a hundred patients, approximately 45 with Graves' ophthalmopathy and approximately 60 with stable Graves' hyperthyroidism, was used to find distinguishing TCR V-J signatures. Prospective prediction of ophthalmopathy was tested in an independent validation cohort consisting of 18 to 20 hyperthyroidism patients and approximately 16 patients who later progressed to ophthalmopathy. The 100 or so discovery patients were divided at random into training and test sets in a 7:3 ratio. In addition, the study compared T-cell repertoires in thyroid tissue and in blood from 6 or 7 Graves' hyperthyroidism patients. Once sampling was done, hyperthyroidism patients were given methimazole at a starting dose of 30 mg daily, whereas ophthalmopathy patients were given high-dose intravenous methylprednisolone. The paper reports TCR Vbeta CDR3 sequencing of some 140 peripheral blood samples: some 41 ophthalmopathy, fewer than 80 hyperthyroidism and approximately 17 progressor patients. On the study overall, not on this receptor specifically: Most expanded thyroid clonotypes (frequency above 0.001) were also found in blood, which suggests that blood repertoires may mirror thyroid immune responses. Ophthalmopathy was separated from stable hyperthyroidism by a 13 V-J signature model, with 85% to 90% sensitivity and approximately 84% specificity obtained in cross-validation and 80%/75% obtained in testing. In validation, the model predicted progression to ophthalmopathy with approximately 71% sensitivity and less than 80% specificity, a median of about 6.7 months before onset. Sample size was not statistically predetermined, and investigators were not blinded to group allocation.

In the ophthalmopathy patients, disease was moderately to severely active, with a Clinical Activity Score of 3 or more, a NOSPECS grade of 4 or more, and a duration of less than 3 months. Patients with uncontrolled infections, other autoimmune diseases, pregnancy or lactation were excluded. Clinical symptoms, serum thyroxine and TRAb, thyroid ultrasound, and orbital computed tomography formed the basis for the diagnoses. PBMCs were isolated from roughly 10 ml of fresh peripheral blood by Ficoll-Paque density gradient centrifugation. Total RNA was extracted using Trizol reagent, and RNA quality was assessed on an Agilent 2100 Bioanalyzer.

This TCR came from a woman between 45 and 60 years old with Graves' ophthalmopathy. Recombination connected TRBV4-3 to TRBJ2-2; TRBD2 might be the D gene, on 6 matching bases. The sequencing sample was made of blood. The CDR3 has the sequence CASSQDSGQLELFF. Read as DNA, the sequence is TGCGCCAGCAGCCAAGATAGCGGCCAGTTGGAGCTGTTTTTT.